A selection of T cell receptor beta chains follows, all from one sample in a study of blood T cell repertoires in COVID-19. TCRdb's copy holds only in-frame clones and misses some; the assay was immunoSEQ multiplex PCR. Counted here are 50,000 to 70,000 clones, about nine tenths occurring once; the ten biggest clones make up about 8%. The sequenced sample was peripheral blood. All receptors come from a woman in her seventies with active COVID-19. Each CDR3 is given with its conserved first and last residue. D genes are given only for firm matches. Clone sizes are given selectively: once, few, many, or a class where the clone is expanded.

D gene,clone size,J gene,V gene,CDR3 DNA,CDR3 protein
NA,NA,TRBJ2-7,TRBV28,TGTGCCAGCAGTTATAACAGGGAACCCCTCATGCAGTACTTC,CASSYNREPLMQYF
NA,NA,TRBJ1-1,TRBV21-1,TGTGCCAGCAGCAAAGAAGGGGAATCTAGGAGAAACACTGAAGCTTTCTTT,CASSKEGESRRNTEAFF
NA,NA,TRBJ2-1,TRBV2,TGTGCCAGCAGGGGATTGGGAAGGGGAAATGAGCAGTTCTTC,CASRGLGRGNEQFF
NA,NA,TRBJ2-2,TRBV27,TGTGCCAGCAGTTTAACGGGACAGGGGGTTCTAGCGGGAGGGCCGAACACCGGGGAGCTGTTTTTT,CASSLTGQGVLAGGPNTGELFF
NA,few,TRBJ1-1,TRBV28,TGTGCCAGCAGCCCTCCTCATGAGTTGCGAACTGAAGCTTTCTTT,CASSPPHELRTEAFF
NA,NA,TRBJ1-1,TRBV7-9,TGTGCCAGCAGCTCCTTGGGGGGGCCTGAGATGTTTTGGACTGAAGCTTTCTTT,CASSSLGGPEMFWTEAFF
TRBD2,NA,TRBJ2-3,TRBV13,TGTGCCAGCAGCTTATTGGCTAGCGGGAGGAGAACAGATACGCAGTATTTT,CASSLLASGRRTDTQYF
NA,NA,TRBJ1-1,TRBV7-9,TGTGCCAGCAGCTTTAATTTCCCGGTGGAGTCGGGGACTGAAGCTTTCTTT,CASSFNFPVESGTEAFF
TRBD1,NA,TRBJ2-5,TRBV19,TGTGCCAGTAGTATGGCAGGGGGCGGGCAAGAGACCCAGTACTTC,CASSMAGGGQETQYF
TRBD2,NA,TRBJ2-1,TRBV2,TGTGCCAGCAGTGACCCAAGTTGGACTAGCGGGCGCGACTACAATGAGCAGTTCTTC,CASSDPSWTSGRDYNEQFF
TRBD1,once,TRBJ1-1,TRBV5-1,TGCGCCAGCAGCCCAGGGGGCGAGAACACTGAAGCTTTCTTT,CASSPGGENTEAFF
NA,NA,TRBJ1-2,TRBV27,TGTGCCAGCAGTTTATTGGGCAGCAAGACCTATGGCTACACCTTC,CASSLLGSKTYGYTF
TRBD2,NA,TRBJ2-1,TRBV4-2,TGTGCCAGCAGTACTAGCGCAGCGGGGAGCTACTCCTACAATGAGCAGTTCTTC,CASSTSAAGSYSYNEQFF
TRBD2,once,TRBJ2-1,TRBV19,TGTGCCAGTAGTATTCAGGGGTCGGGACTAGCGGGAGGCAATGAGCAGTTCTTC,CASSIQGSGLAGGNEQFF
NA,NA,TRBJ1-2,TRBV9,TGTGCCAGCAGGACGGAGCCTGAGGGCCCCAACTATGGCTACACCTTC,CASRTEPEGPNYGYTF
NA,NA,TRBJ2-7,TRBV7-3,TGTGCCAGCAGCTTAGGGACTGCCTACGAGCAGTACTTC,CASSLGTAYEQYF
NA,NA,TRBJ1-2,TRBV28,TGTGCCAGCTCCCGAGGAAAGGGAGACTATGGCTACACCTTC,CASSRGKGDYGYTF
TRBD2,NA,TRBJ2-1,TRBV7-2,TGTGCCAGCAGCTCAGACCCGGGGGGTGAGAATGAGCAGTTCTTC,CASSSDPGGENEQFF
NA,once,TRBJ2-3,TRBV6-1,TGTGCCAGCAGTGTAGGAGGCAATTCGGCGACTGATACGCAGTATTTT,CASSVGGNSATDTQYF